The 28 T cell receptor beta chains listed next were all sequenced from one sample in a study of OX40 agonist ivuxolimab in advanced cancers. The data were produced by immunoSEQ multiplex PCR, yet TCRdb's version contains in-frame clones alone and is incomplete. The sample has 60,000 or so clones, 84% seen once. Sequencing used CD4+ or CD8+ T cells sorted from blood, obtained in a trial of the OX40 agonist ivuxolimab. The receptor set was obtained from an adult with an advanced solid tumor such as melanoma, head and neck, liver or kidney cancer.

This clone was counted a single time. The rearrangement links TRBV6-4 to TRBJ2-6, with D unresolved. Trimming removed 6 bases from V and 0 bases from J, with 6 bases in between. Germline loops: CDR1 MRHNA, CDR2 SNTAGT. The CDR3 has 14 amino acids. The chain's CDR3 is CASRGSSGANVLTF. The DNA for the CDR3 is TGTGCCAGCAGAGGTAGCTCTGGGGCCAACGTCCTGACTTTC.

This clone was detected only once. The chain employs TRBV5-1 and TRBJ1-4; D ambiguous. Trimming cost V 6 bases and J 0 bases, with 9 bases left between them. This CDR3 is built from 14 residues. Germline CDR1 reads SGHRS; CDR2 reads YFSETQ. The CDR3 DNA follows: TGCGCCAGCACACAGAGTTCAACTAATGAAAAACTGTTTTTT. Translating gives CASTQSSTNEKLFF.

The sample holds a few counts of this clone. The sample has other DNA sequences that encode this CDR3 too. V and J are TRBV19 and TRBJ2-3; no firm D call. The V gene lost 3 bases and the J gene lost 2 bases, with 6 bases spanning the gap. The CDR3 consists of 13 residues. Germline CDR1 and CDR2: LNHDA and SQIVND (reference sequence). The CDR3 sequence: CASSISYTDTQYF. In DNA, the CDR3 is TGTGCCAGTAGTATTTCGTACACAGATACGCAGTATTTT.

The chain joins TRBV2 to TRBJ1-5, with 7 bases identical to TRBD1. Germline V lookup: CDR1 SNHLY, CDR2 FYNNEI. This CDR3 region has 18 residues. V shed 3 bases, J shed 4 bases, and the junction held 15 bases outside the gene matches. The CDR3, as DNA: TGTGCCAGCAGTGAGGAAAAGGGGGCTTGGTTAAGTAATCAGCCCCAGCATTTT. Amino acids: CASSEEKGAWLSNQPQHF. Full variable domain (outside the CDR3, taken from reference TRBV2 and TRBJ1-5): EPEVTQTPSHQVTQMGQEVILRCVPISNHLYFYWYRQILGQKVEFLVSFYNNEISEKSEIFDDQFSVERPDGSNFTLKIRSTKLEDSAMYFCASSEEKGAWLSNQPQHFGDGTRLSIL.

This clone came up once. The rearrangement uses TRBV20-1 and TRBJ2-1; TRBD1 matches 8 bases. The CDR3 is made up of 11 amino acids. CDR1 is DFQATT and CDR2 is SNEGSKA in the germline V gene (reference sequence). The V gene end was trimmed by 6 bases and the J gene end by 12 bases; junction bases not matched to a gene: 7. The CDR3 region has the DNA TGCAGTGCCCCTAGGACAGGGCGGCAGTTCTTC. Residues: CSAPRTGRQFF.

This rearrangement joins TRBV5-6 to TRBJ1-6, with TRBD1 matching 7 bases. CDR3 length: 14 amino acids. The junction had 7 bases not matched to a gene; V was cut back by 6 bases and J by 7 bases. Per the germline V gene, CDR1 is SGHDT and CDR2 is YYEEEE. CDR3 bases: TGTGCCAGCAAAAGGGGACAGACCAATTCACCCCTCCACTTT. Translation gives CASKRGQTNSPLHF.

This chain uses TRBV5-1 with TRBJ2-5; 7 nucleotides match TRBD2. After removal of 1 base from V and 2 bases from J, the junction contained 5 bases not matched to a gene. Germline V lookup: CDR1 SGHRS, CDR2 YFSETQ. The CDR3 extends over 15 amino acids. CDR3 nucleotide sequence: TGCGCCAGCAGCTTGCGCGGGGGTCGTCAAGAGACCCAGTACTTC. The encoded protein is CASSLRGGRQETQYF.

The chain carries TRBV28 and TRBJ2-2; D gene uncertain. Trimming took 6 bases from V and 4 from J, leaving 9 bases between them. Germline assignment: CDR1 MDHEN and CDR2 SYDVKM. This CDR3 is built from 13 residues. For the CDR3, the DNA is TGTGCCAGCAGGCAGGCGGTCACCGGGGAGCTGTTTTTT. Its translation is CASRQAVTGELFF. Supplemented by reference TRBV28 and TRBJ2-2, the full variable domain reads DVKVTQSSRYLVKRTGEKVFLECVQDMDHENMFWYRQDPGLGLRLIYFSYDVKMKEKGDIPEGYSVSREKKERFSLILESASTNQTSMYLCASRQAVTGELFFGEGSRLTVL.

The chain combines TRBV18 with TRBJ1-1; D gene uncertain. Trimming removed 1 base at V and 7 bases at J, with 7 bases between. Per the germline V gene, CDR1 is KGHSH and CDR2 is LQKENI. There are 12 residues in the CDR3. CDR3 loop: CASSPREGEAFF. Written as DNA, the CDR3 is TGTGCCAGCTCACCACGGGAGGGTGAAGCTTTCTTT.

The rearrangement joins TRBV4-2 to TRBJ2-7; TRBD1 agrees at 9 bases. V lost 0 bases to trimming and J lost 4 bases; unmatched junction nucleotides: 7. Germline CDR1 LGHNA, CDR2 YNFKEQ. The CDR3 is 16 amino acids. CDR3 sequence reads: CASSQESGQGRYEQYF. The CDR3 region has the DNA TGTGCCAGCAGCCAAGAGAGCGGACAGGGGAGGTACGAGCAGTACTTC.

Concerning this clone: Likely a read error: the CDR3 ends without its conserved phenylalanine or tryptophan. The DNA is omitted, as the CDR3 cannot be located on it reliably, and the CDR3 follows TCRdb's listing. The chain couples TRBV2 to TRBJ2-7; TRBD1, the D gene given by the table, was not confirmed from the DNA. Germline-derived CDR1 and CDR2 are SNHLY and FYNNEI. 14 amino acids form the CDR3, both terminal residues included. The CDR3 here is CASSESPGQRAPDY.

The chain is built from TRBV6-5 and TRBJ1-2; no clear D. The CDR3 contains 13 residues. Per germline, CDR1 MNHEY and CDR2 SVGAGI. The V end was cut by 6 bases, the J end by 2 bases, with 10 bases between. The CDR3 nucleotides read TGTGCCAGCAGCCTGGACGGGAACTATGGCTACACCTTC. Residues: CASSLDGNYGYTF.

The genes are TRBV5-4 and TRBJ2-2; D is perhaps TRBD2 (5 bases). CDR3 size: 14 residues. Trimming cost V 7 bases and J 2 bases, with 12 bases left between them. Germline-derived CDR1 and CDR2 are SGHNT and YYREEE (reference sequence). Here the CDR3 reads CASSERKNTGELFF. The DNA of the CDR3 is TGTGCCAGCTCCGAGCGGAAAAACACCGGGGAGCTGTTTTTT.

The V call is TRBV7-8, the J call TRBJ1-5; weak D call: TRBD1 (6 bases). Per the germline V gene, CDR1 is SGHVS and CDR2 is FQNEAQ. V was cut by 5 bases and J by 6 bases, with 20 bases left in between. The CDR3 totals 16 residues. The CDR3 bases are TGTGCCAGCAGCGACAGAGTAAGTTCGACAGGTCAGCCCCAGCATTTT. Translating gives CASSDRVSSTGQPQHF.

The chain is built from TRBV28 and TRBJ2-7; maybe TRBD1 (6 bases). This CDR3 is 14 amino acids long. Germline V gene data show CDR1 as MDHEN and CDR2 as SYDVKM. With 6 bases removed from V and 4 bases from J, the gap between germline ends came to 16 bases. This CDR3 is CASREPGQKYEQYF. The CDR3 nucleotides read TGTGCCAGCAGGGAACCGGGACAAAAATACGAGCAGTACTTC.

The CDR3 loop reads CASSFQPFNEQFF. As DNA, the CDR3 is TGTGCCAGCAGCTTCCAGCCATTCAATGAGCAGTTCTTC. The rearrangement uses TRBV28 and TRBJ2-1; D is uncertain. Looked up from germline, CDR1 is MDHEN and CDR2 is SYDVKM. CDR3 size: 13 residues. Trimming removed 6 bases at V and 6 bases at J, with 12 bases between.

This chain uses TRBV10-3 with TRBJ2-7, with a tentative D call TRBD1 (5 bases). The V gene lost 6 bases and the J gene lost 3 bases, with 18 bases spanning the gap. Germline loops: CDR1 ENHRY, CDR2 SYGVKD. The length of the CDR3 is 15 residues. The CDR3 protein is CAIRPDGQGGYEQYF. CDR3 nucleotide sequence: TGTGCCATCAGACCCGACGGGCAGGGTGGCTACGAGCAGTACTTC.

The chain uses TRBV27 and TRBJ1-6, with a possible D match to TRBD1 (5 bases). Trimming removed 3 bases from V and 5 bases from J, with 17 bases in between. In germline, CDR1 is MNHEY, CDR2 SMNVEV (reference sequence). CDR3 length: 17 amino acids. Here the CDR3 reads CASSFSFRGGNNSPLHF. Written as DNA, the CDR3 is TGTGCCAGCAGTTTTTCTTTCCGCGGGGGTAATAATTCACCCCTCCACTTT.

This chain joins TRBV9 and TRBJ1-5; 7 nucleotides align to TRBD1. The CDR3 covers 14 residues. Per the germline V gene, CDR1 is SGDLS and CDR2 is YYNGEE. Trimming at V came to 3 bases and at J to 7 bases, leaving 7 bases not matched to a gene. The CDR3 protein is CASSARDSTQPQHF. CDR3 nucleotide sequence: TGTGCCAGCAGCGCCAGGGACAGTACCCAGCCCCAGCATTTT.

The chain carries TRBV19 and TRBJ2-1, with D uncertain. The CDR3 sequence is 14 residues long. CDR1 is LNHDA, CDR2 SQIVND, per germline (reference sequence). Trimming pared 0 bases from V and 6 bases from J, leaving 9 bases between. The DNA of the CDR3 is TGTGCCAGTAGTATAGATCGCGACCCCAATGAGCAGTTCTTC. Its translation is CASSIDRDPNEQFF.

The genes are TRBV5-1 and TRBJ2-6; 12 nucleotides align to TRBD2. The CDR3 sequence is 17 residues long. Germline CDR1 reads SGHRS; CDR2 reads YFSETQ. Losses at the gene ends were 0 bases for V and 3 bases for J; bases not matched to a gene: 1. The CDR3, as DNA: TGCGCCAGCAGCTTGGGACTAGCGGGAGTTGGGGCCAACGTCCTGACTTTC. Translated, it gives CASSLGLAGVGANVLTF. The full variable domain, completed using reference TRBV5-1 and TRBJ2-6, is KAGVTQTPRYLIKTRGQQVTLSCSPISGHRSVSWYQQTPGQGLQFLFEYFSETQRNKGNFPGRFSGRQFSNSRSEMNVSTLELGDSALYLCASSLGLAGVGANVLTFGAGSRLTVL.

The rearrangement links TRBV2 to TRBJ2-3; 7 bases are shared with TRBD1. CDR3 length: 19 amino acids. V trimming: 3 bases; J trimming: 4 bases; junction bases outside the gene matches: 19. CDR1 and CDR2 (germline): SNHLY, FYNNEI. CDR3 protein: CASSETFSRGQQDSDTQYF. CDR3 DNA: TGTGCCAGCAGTGAGACCTTCAGCAGGGGACAGCAGGATTCAGATACGCAGTATTTT. The full variable domain, in which reference TRBV2 and TRBJ2-3 provide the parts outside the CDR3, is EPEVTQTPSHQVTQMGQEVILRCVPISNHLYFYWYRQILGQKVEFLVSFYNNEISEKSEIFDDQFSVERPDGSNFTLKIRSTKLEDSAMYFCASSETFSRGQQDSDTQYFGPGTRLTVL.

The chain is built from TRBV19 and TRBJ1-5, with 9 nucleotides matching TRBD1. From germline, CDR1 is LNHDA and CDR2 SQIVND (reference sequence). The CDR3 totals 17 residues. The junction had 14 bases not matched to a gene; V was cut back by 5 bases and J by 6 bases. CDR3 nucleotides: TGTGCCAGTAGTGACCTGGGGACAGGGCGGATCGGTCAGCCCCAGCATTTT. This sequence encodes CASSDLGTGRIGQPQHF.

The chain recombines TRBV6-5 with TRBJ2-7; no firm D call. The V and J ends lost 5 bases and 7 bases respectively, with 18 bases between them. CDR1 is MNHEY and CDR2 is SVGAGI in the germline V gene. The CDR3 has 14 residues. CDR3 region: CASSRSSAEREQYF. For the CDR3, the DNA is TGTGCCAGCAGTCGTTCCTCCGCGGAGAGGGAGCAGTACTTC.

This clone was seen just once. The rearrangement links TRBV27 to TRBJ2-3, with 10 bases aligning to TRBD1. The CDR3 consists of 15 residues. J lost 5 bases, V lost 6 bases, and 8 bases had no gene match. CDR1 is MNHEY and CDR2 is SMNVEV in the germline V gene (reference sequence). CDR3 sequence (DNA): TGTGCCAGCAGACCCCGGTGGGACAGGGGAGATACGCAGTATTTT. Translated: CASRPRWDRGDTQYF.

A single count supports this clone. The V and J genes are TRBV7-2 and TRBJ2-5; no definite D call. V lost 1 base to trimming and J lost 2 bases, with 8 bases between them. CDR1 is SGHTA, CDR2 FQGNSA, per germline. This CDR3 region has 14 residues. The CDR3 is CASSLVVSQETQYF. Written as DNA, the CDR3 is TGTGCCAGCAGCTTAGTGGTCAGTCAAGAGACCCAGTACTTC.

The chain couples TRBV19 to TRBJ1-4, with D tentatively TRBD1 (5 bases). The CDR3 extends over 15 amino acids. V was cut by 6 bases and J by 0 bases, with 11 bases left in between. From germline, CDR1 is LNHDA and CDR2 SQIVND (reference sequence). CDR3 region: CASRPGGATNEKLFF. The CDR3 region has the DNA TGTGCCAGTAGGCCCGGGGGGGCAACTAATGAAAAACTGTTTTTT.

The V call is TRBV27, the J call TRBJ2-7; D is possibly TRBD1 (6 bases). The CDR3 is 13 amino acids. Trimming stripped 5 bases from V and 5 bases from J, with 13 bases between. Per the germline V gene, CDR1 is MNHEY and CDR2 is SMNVEV (reference sequence). The CDR3 nucleotides read TGTGCCAGCAGTGGAAACCCAGGGGACGAGCAGTACTTC. This encodes CASSGNPGDEQYF.